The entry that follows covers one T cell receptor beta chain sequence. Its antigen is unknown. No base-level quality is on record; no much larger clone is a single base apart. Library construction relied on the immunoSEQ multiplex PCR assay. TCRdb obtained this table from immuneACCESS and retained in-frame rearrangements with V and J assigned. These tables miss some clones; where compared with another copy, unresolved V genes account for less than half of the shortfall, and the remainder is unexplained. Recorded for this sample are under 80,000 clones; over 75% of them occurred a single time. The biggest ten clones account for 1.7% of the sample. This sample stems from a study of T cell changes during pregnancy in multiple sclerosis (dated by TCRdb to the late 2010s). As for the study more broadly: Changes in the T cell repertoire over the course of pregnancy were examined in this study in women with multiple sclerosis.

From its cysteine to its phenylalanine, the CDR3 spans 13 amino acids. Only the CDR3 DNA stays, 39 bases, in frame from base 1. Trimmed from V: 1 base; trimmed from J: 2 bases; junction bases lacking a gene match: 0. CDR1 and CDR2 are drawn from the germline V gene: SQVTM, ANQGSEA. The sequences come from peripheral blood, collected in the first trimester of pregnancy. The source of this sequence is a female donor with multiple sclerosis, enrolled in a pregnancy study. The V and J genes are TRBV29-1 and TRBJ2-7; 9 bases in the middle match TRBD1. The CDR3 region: CSVEGTGAYEQYF. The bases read TGCAGCGTTGAAGGGACAGGGGCCTACGAGCAGTACTTC.